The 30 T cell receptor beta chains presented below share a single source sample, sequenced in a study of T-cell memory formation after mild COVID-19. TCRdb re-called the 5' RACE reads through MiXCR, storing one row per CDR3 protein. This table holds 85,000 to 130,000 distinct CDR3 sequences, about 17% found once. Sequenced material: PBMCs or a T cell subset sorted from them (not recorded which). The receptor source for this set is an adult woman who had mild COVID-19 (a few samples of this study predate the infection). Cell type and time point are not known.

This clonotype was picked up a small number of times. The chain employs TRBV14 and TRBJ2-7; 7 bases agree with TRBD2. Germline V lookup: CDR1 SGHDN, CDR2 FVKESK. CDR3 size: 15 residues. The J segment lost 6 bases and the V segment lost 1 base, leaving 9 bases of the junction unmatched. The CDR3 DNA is TGTGCCAGCAGCCAAGCCCCCGGACTAGATCTCGAGCAGTACTTC. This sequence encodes CASSQAPGLDLEQYF. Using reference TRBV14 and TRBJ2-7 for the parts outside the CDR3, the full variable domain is EAGVTQFPSHSVIEKGQTVTLRCDPISGHDNLYWYRRVMGKEIKFLLHFVKESKQDESGMPNNRFLAERTGGTYSTLKVQPAELEDSGVYFCASSQAPGLDLEQYFGPGTRLTVT.

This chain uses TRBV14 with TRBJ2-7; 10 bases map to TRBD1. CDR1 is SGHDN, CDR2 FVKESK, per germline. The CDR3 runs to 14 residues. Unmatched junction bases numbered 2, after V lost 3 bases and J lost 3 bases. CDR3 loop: CASSHWDRGYEQYF. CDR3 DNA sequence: TGTGCCAGCAGCCACTGGGACAGGGGCTACGAGCAGTACTTC.

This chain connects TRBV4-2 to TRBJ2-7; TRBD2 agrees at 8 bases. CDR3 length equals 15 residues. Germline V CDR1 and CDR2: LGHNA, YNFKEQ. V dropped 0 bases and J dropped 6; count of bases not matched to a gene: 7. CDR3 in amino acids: CASSQDASGGGEQYF. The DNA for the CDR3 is TGTGCCAGCAGCCAAGATGCCAGCGGGGGTGGCGAGCAGTACTTC.

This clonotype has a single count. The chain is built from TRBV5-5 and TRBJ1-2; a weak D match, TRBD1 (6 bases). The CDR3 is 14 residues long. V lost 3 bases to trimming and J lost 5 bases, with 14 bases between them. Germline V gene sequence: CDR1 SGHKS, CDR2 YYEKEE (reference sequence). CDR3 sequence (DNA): TGTGCCAGCAGCTACCCGGGACAAGAATATGGCTACACCTTC. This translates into CASSYPGQEYGYTF.

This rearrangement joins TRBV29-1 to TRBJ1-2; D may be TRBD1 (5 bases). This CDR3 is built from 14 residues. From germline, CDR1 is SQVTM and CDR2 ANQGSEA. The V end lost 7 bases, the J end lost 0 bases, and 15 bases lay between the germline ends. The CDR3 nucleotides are TGCAGCGCTCGCGGGCAGGGAGCTAACTATGGCTACACCTTC. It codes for CSARGQGANYGYTF.

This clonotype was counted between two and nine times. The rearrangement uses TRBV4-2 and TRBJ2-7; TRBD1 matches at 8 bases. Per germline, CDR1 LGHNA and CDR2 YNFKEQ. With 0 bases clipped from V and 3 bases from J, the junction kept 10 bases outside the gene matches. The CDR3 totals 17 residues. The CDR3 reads CASSQDPRGTGHYEQYF. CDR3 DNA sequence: TGTGCCAGCAGCCAAGATCCGCGAGGGACAGGCCACTACGAGCAGTACTTC.

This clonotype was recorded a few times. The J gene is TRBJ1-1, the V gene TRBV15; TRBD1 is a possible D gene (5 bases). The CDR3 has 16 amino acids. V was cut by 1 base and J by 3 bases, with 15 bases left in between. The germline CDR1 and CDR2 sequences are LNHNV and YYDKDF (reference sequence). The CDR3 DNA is TGTGCCACCAGCAGAGCAACCGGGGGGTTGGACACTGAAGCTTTCTTT. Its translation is CATSRATGGLDTEAFF.

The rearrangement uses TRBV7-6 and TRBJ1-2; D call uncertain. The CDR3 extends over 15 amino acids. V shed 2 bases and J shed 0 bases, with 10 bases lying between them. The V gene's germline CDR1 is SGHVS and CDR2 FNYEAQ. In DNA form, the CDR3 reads TGTGCCAGCAGCTTATACGGACGGGCTAACTATGGCTACACCTTC. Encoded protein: CASSLYGRANYGYTF.

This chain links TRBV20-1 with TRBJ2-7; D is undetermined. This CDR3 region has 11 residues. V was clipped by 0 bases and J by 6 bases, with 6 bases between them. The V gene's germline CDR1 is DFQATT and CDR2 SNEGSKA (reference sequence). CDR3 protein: CSARESLEQYF. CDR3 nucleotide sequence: TGCAGTGCTAGAGAGTCTCTCGAGCAGTACTTC.

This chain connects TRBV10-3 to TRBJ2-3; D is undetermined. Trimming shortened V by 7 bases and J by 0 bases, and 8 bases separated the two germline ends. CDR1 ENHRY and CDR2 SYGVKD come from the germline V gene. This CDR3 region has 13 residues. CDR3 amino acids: CAINPGSTDTQYF. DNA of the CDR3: TGTGCCATCAATCCGGGTAGCACAGATACGCAGTATTTT.

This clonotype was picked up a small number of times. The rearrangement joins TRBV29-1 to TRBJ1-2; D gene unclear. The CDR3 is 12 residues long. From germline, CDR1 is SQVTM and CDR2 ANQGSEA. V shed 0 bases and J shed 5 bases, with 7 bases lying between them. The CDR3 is CSVEDFGYGYTF. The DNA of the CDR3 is TGCAGCGTTGAAGATTTCGGATATGGCTACACCTTC.

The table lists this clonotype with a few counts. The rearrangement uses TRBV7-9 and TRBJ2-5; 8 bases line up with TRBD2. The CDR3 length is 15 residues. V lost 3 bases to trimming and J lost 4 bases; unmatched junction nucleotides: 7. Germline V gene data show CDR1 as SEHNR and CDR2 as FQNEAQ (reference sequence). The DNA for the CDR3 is TGTGCCAGCAGCTTGCCGCGGGAGGCGGCAGAGACCCAGTACTTC. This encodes CASSLPREAAETQYF.

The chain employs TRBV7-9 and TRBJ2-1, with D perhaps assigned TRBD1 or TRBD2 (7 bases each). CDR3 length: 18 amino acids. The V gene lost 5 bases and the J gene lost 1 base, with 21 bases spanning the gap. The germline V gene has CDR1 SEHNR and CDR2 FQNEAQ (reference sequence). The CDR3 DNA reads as TGTGCCAGCAGCCCCACCGGGGGGAGGGGGCGATCCTACAATGAGCAGTTCTTC. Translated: CASSPTGGRGRSYNEQFF.

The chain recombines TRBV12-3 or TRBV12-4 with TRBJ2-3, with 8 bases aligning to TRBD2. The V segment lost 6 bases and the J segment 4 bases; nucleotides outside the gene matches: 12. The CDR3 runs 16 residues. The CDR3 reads CASSPVGGGFSDTQYF. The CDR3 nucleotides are TGTGCCAGCAGCCCCGTTGGCGGGGGGTTTTCAGATACGCAGTATTTT.

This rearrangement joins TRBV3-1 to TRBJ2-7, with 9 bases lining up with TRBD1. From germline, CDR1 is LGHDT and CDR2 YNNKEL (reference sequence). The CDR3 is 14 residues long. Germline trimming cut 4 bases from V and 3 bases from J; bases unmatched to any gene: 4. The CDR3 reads CASSPSGQGYEQYF. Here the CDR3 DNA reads TGTGCCAGCAGCCCCTCGGGACAGGGCTACGAGCAGTACTTC.

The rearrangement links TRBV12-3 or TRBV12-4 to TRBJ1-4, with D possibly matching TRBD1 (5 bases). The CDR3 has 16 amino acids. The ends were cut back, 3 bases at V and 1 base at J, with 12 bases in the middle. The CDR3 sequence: CASSFGGRRTNEKLFF. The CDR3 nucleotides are TGTGCCAGCAGTTTCGGGGGGAGGCGAACTAATGAAAAACTGTTTTTT.

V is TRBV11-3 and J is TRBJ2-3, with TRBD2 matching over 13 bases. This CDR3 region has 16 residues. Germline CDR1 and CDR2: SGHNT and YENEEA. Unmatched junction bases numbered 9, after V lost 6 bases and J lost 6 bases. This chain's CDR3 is CASSRTSGSPHDTQYF. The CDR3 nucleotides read TGTGCCAGCAGTCGGACTAGCGGGAGCCCCCACGATACGCAGTATTTT.

CDR3 coding DNA: TGTGCCAGCAGCTTAGAGGGGGGACTTGAATTTGCTTTCTTT. The encoded protein is CASSLEGGLEFAFF. The chain recombines TRBV11-2 with TRBJ1-1; TRBD1 might be the D (5 bases). This CDR3 is built from 14 residues. CDR1 SGHAT and CDR2 FQNNGV come from the germline V gene. Trimming took 0 bases from V and 11 from J, leaving 16 bases between them.

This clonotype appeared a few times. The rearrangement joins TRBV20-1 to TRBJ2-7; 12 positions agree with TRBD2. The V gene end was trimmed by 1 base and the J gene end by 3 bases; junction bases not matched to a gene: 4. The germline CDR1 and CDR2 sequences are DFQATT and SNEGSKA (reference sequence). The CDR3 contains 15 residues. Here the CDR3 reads CSARGRTSGIYEQYF. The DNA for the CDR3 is TGCAGTGCTAGAGGTAGGACTAGCGGGATCTACGAGCAGTACTTC.

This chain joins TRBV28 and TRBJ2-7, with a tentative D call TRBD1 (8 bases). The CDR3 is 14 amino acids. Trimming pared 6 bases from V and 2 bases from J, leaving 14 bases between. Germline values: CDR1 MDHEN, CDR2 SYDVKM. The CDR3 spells CASSRTGTTYEQYF. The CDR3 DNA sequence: TGTGCCAGCAGCCGGACAGGGACTACCTACGAGCAGTACTTC.

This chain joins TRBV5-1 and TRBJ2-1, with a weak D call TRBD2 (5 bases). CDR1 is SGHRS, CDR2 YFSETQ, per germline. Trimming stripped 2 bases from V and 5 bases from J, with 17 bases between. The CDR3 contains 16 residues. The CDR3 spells CASSFSRGVINNEQFF. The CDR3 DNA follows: TGCGCCAGCAGCTTTTCCCGGGGTGTCATTAACAATGAGCAGTTCTTC.

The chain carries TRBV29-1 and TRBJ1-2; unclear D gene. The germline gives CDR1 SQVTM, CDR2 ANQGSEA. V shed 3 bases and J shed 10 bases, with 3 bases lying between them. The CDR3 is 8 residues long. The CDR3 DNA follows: TGCAGCGTTGATGACTACACCTTC. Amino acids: CSVDDYTF.

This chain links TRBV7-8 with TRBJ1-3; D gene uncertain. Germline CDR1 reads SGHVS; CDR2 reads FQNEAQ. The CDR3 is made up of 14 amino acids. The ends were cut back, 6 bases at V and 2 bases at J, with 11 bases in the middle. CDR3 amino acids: CASSPDRTGNTIYF. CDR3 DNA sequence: TGTGCCAGCAGTCCGGACCGGACTGGAAACACCATATATTTT.

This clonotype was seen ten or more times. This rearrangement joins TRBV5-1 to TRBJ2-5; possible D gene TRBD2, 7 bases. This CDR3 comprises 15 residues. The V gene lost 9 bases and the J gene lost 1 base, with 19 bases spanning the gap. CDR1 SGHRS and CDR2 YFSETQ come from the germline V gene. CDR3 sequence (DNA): TGCGCCACCTCATGGGAGGGGGTGCCCCAAGAGACCCAGTACTTC. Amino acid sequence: CATSWEGVPQETQYF.

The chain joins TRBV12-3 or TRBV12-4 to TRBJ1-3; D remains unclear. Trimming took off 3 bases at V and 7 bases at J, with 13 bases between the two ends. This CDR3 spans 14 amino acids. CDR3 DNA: TGTGCCAGCAGTTTGGCCGGGGTAGTGAACACCATATATTTT. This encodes CASSLAGVVNTIYF.

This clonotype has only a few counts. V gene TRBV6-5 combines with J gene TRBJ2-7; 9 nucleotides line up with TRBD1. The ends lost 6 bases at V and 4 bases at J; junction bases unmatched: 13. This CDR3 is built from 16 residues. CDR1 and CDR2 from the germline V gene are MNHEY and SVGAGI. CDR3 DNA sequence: TGTGCCAGCAGCCCCTCCAGGGGGGACAGGGTGTACGAGCAGTACTTC. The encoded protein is CASSPSRGDRVYEQYF.

The CDR3 nucleotides are TGCGCCAGCAGCTTATGGAATTTGATCGACGAGCAGTACTTC. As protein: CASSLWNLIDEQYF. The genes are TRBV5-1 and TRBJ2-7; D is unresolved. Germline assignment: CDR1 SGHRS and CDR2 YFSETQ. The V end lost 2 bases, the J end lost 5 bases, and 14 bases lay between the germline ends. This CDR3 contains 14 residues.

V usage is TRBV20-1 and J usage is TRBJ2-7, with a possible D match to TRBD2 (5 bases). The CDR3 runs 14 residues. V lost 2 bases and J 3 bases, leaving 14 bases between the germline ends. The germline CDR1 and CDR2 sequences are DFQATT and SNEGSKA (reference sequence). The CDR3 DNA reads TGCAGTGCTAGAAGCGAGGGTGAGCACTACGAGCAGTACTTC. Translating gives CSARSEGEHYEQYF.

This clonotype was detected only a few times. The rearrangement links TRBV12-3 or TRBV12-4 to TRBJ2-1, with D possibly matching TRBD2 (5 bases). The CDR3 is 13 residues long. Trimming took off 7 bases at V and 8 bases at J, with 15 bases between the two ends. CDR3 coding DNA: TGTGCCAGCACCTCGGGTGTGAGGGATGAGCAGTTCTTC. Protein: CASTSGVRDEQFF.

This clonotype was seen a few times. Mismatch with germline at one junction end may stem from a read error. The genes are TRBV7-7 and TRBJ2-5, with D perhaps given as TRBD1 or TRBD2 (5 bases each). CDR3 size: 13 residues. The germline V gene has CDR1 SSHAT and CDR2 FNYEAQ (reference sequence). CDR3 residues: CASSSGRPETQYF. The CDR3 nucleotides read TGTGCTAGCAGTTCGGGACGGCCAGAGACCCAGTACTTC.